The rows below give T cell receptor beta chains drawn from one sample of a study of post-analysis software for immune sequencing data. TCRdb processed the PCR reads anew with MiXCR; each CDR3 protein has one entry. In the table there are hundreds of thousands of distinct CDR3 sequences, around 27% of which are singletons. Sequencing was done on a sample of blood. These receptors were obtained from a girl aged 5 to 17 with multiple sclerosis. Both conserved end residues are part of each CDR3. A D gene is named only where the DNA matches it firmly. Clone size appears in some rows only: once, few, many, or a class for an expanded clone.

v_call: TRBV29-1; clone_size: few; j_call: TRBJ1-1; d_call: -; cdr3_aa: CSVSRGGNTEAFF; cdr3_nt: TGCAGCGTTAGCCGCGGAGGGAACACTGAAGCTTTCTTT
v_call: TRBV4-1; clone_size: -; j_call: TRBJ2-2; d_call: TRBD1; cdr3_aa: CASSQRQGNTGELFF; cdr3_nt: TGCGCCAGCAGCCAACGACAGGGAAACACCGGGGAGCTGTTTTTT
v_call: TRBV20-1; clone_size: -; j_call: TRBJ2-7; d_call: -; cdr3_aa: CSARIGGSYNEQYF; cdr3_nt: TGCAGTGCTAGAATCGGCGGCTCCTACAATGAGCAGTACTTC
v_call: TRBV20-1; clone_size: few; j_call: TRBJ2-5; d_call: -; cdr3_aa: CSEGGGGPGETQYF; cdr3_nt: TGCAGTGAGGGGGGGGGAGGGCCTGGTGAGACCCAGTACTTC
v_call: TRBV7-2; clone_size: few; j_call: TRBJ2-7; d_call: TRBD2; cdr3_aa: CASSSLAGGRSSYEQYF; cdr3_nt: TGTGCCAGCAGCTCCCTAGCGGGAGGGAGAAGCTCCTACGAGCAGTACTTC
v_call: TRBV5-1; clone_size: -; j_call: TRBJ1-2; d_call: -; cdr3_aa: CARIARVGASNYGYTF; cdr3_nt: TGCGCCAGAATCGCCAGGGTTGGCGCGTCTAACTATGGCTACACCTTC
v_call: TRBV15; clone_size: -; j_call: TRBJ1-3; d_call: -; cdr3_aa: CATSRDPRGTGNTIYF; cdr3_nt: TGTGCCACCAGCAGAGATCCACGGGGCACTGGAAACACCATATATTTT
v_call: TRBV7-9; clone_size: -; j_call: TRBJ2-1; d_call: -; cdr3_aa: CASSGGTNYNEQFF; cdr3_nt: TGTGCCAGCAGCGGCGGGACCAACTACAATGAGCAGTTCTTC
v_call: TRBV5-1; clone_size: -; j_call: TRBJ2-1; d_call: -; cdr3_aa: CASSLPRGFTEEQFF; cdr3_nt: TGCGCCAGCAGCTTACCCCGGGGTTTCACGGAGGAGCAGTTCTTC
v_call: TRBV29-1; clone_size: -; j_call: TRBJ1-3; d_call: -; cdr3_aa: CSGYSGNTIYF; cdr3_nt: TGCAGCGGTTACTCTGGAAACACCATATATTTT
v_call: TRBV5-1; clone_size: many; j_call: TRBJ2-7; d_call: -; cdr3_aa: CASSLAQAGEQYF; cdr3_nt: TGCGCCAGCAGCTTGGCCCAAGCGGGTGAGCAGTACTTC
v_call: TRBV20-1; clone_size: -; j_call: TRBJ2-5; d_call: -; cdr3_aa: CSASGHGSGSKGTQYF; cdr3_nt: TGCAGTGCTAGTGGTCACGGGTCGGGTAGCAAGGGGACCCAGTACTTC
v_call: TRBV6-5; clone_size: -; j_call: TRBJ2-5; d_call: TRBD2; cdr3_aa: CASSYSGGDETQYF; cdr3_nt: TGTGCCAGCAGTTACTCGGGAGGGGATGAGACCCAGTACTTC
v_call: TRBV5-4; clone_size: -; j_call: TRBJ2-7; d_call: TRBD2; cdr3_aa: CASSLPSGGYEQYF; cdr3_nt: TGTGCCAGCAGCTTGCCTAGCGGGGGCTACGAGCAGTACTTC
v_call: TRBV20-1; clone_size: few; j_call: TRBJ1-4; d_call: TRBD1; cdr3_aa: CSARGTGFNEKLFF; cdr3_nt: TGCAGTGCTAGAGGGACAGGGTTTAATGAAAAACTGTTTTTT
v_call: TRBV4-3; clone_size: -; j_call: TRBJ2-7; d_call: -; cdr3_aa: CASSQDADAGFSYEQYF; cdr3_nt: TGCGCCAGCAGCCAAGATGCTGATGCAGGATTCTCCTACGAGCAGTACTTC